This T cell receptor beta chain derives from a study of CDR3 diversity in severe acne. MiXCR, applied by TCRdb to the PCR reads, yields one record per CDR3 protein. The table has approximately 90,000 distinct CDR3 sequences, about half seen once; the top ten hold 10%. Trimming removed 1 base from V and 4 bases from J, with 7 bases in between. The V gene's germline CDR1 is MNHNS and CDR2 SASEGT. There are 13 residues in the CDR3. This clonotype appeared many times. The receptor was derived from a male donor in good health, serving as a control. This chain uses TRBV6-1 with TRBJ1-2; no clear D gene. Sequencing was done on a sample of blood. The CDR3 region is CASSEGRAYGYTF. The CDR3 region has the DNA TGTGCCAGCAGTGAAGGGAGGGCCTATGGCTACACCTTC.